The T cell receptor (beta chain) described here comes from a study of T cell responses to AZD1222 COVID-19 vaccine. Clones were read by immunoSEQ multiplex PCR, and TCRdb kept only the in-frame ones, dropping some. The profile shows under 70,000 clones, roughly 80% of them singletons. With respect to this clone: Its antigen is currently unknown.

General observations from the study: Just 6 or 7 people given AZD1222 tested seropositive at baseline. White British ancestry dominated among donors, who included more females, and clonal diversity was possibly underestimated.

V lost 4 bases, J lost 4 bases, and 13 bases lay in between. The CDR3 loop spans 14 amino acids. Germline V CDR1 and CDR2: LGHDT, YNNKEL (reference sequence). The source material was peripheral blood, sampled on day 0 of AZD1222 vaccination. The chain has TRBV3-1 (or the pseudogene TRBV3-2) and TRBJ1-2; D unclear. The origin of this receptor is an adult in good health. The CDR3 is CASSRAGSVYGYTF. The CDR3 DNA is TGTGCCAGCAGCCGAGCCGGGTCAGTCTATGGCTACACCTTC.